The rows below give T cell receptor beta chains drawn from one sample of a study of blood T cell repertoires in COVID-19. The data were produced by immunoSEQ multiplex PCR, yet TCRdb's version contains in-frame clones alone and is incomplete. The sample carries a few hundred thousand clones, more than 85% recorded once. The sequencing sample was made of PBMCs or T cells enriched from blood (not recorded which). The receptors come from a woman aged 55-75 years who had recovered from COVID-19. Each CDR3 is given with its conserved first and last residue. D genes are given only for firm matches. Clone size is stated in some rows and not others, as once, few, many or a class when expanded.

V gene,D gene,J gene,clone size,CDR3 protein,CDR3 DNA
TRBV6-1,NA,TRBJ1-4,once,CASSLRQLTNEKLFF,TGTGCCAGCAGTCTCAGACAGTTAACCAATGAAAAACTGTTTTTT
TRBV19,NA,TRBJ1-6,NA,CASTSIASSYNSPLHF,TGTGCCAGTACCTCTATCGCAAGCTCCTATAATTCACCCCTCCACTTT
TRBV11-2,NA,TRBJ1-1,few,CASSLDRGRTEAFF,TGTGCCAGCAGCTTAGACAGGGGAAGGACTGAAGCTTTCTTT
TRBV7-9,TRBD1,TRBJ2-7,NA,CASSWTGSYEQYF,TGTGCCAGCAGCTGGACAGGCTCCTACGAGCAGTACTTC
TRBV7-2,TRBD2,TRBJ2-7,once,CASRNSGGGYEQYF,TGTGCCAGCAGGAATAGCGGGGGAGGGTACGAGCAGTACTTC
TRBV5-8,TRBD1,TRBJ1-2,NA,CANRDRGNYGYTF,TGTGCCAACCGGGACAGGGGAAACTATGGCTACACCTTC
TRBV24-1,TRBD1,TRBJ1-5,NA,CATSDTRQGVSQPQHF,TGTGCCACCAGTGACACCCGACAGGGGGTGAGTCAGCCCCAGCATTTT
TRBV1,NA,TRBJ1-5,NA,CTSSQDRGLPSNQPQHF,TGCACCAGCAGCCAAGACCGGGGACTGCCTAGCAATCAGCCCCAGCATTTT
TRBV2,TRBD1,TRBJ1-5,NA,CASSLTGGGNQPQHF,TGTGCCAGCAGTCTCACAGGGGGCGGCAATCAGCCCCAGCATTTT
TRBV28,NA,TRBJ2-1,NA,CASRRGTKQGSEQFF,TGTGCCAGCAGACGTGGGACTAAACAGGGTAGTGAGCAGTTCTTC
TRBV5-5,NA,TRBJ1-6,NA,CASSGGALYNSPLHF,TGTGCCAGCAGCGGAGGAGCTCTCTATAATTCACCCCTCCACTTT
TRBV6-1,TRBD2,TRBJ2-1,NA,CASSEAPGGGYNEQFF,TGTGCCAGCAGTGAGGCCCCGGGGGGAGGCTACAATGAGCAGTTCTTC
TRBV24-1,NA,TRBJ1-5,once,CATSDFRDFIGNQPQHF,TGTGCCACCAGTGATTTTCGGGACTTTATTGGCAATCAGCCCCAGCATTTT
TRBV7-8,TRBD1,TRBJ1-2,NA,CASSLVVVTSGQDVDGYTF,TGTGCCAGCAGCTTAGTAGTAGTGACTTCTGGACAGGATGTTGATGGCTACACCTTC
TRBV29-1,TRBD1,TRBJ1-1,NA,CSVGTGPSEAFF,TGCAGCGTGGGGACAGGACCTAGTGAAGCTTTCTTT
TRBV18,NA,TRBJ1-6,NA,CASSPQGQGNNSPLHF,TGTGCCAGCTCACCACAAGGGCAGGGGAATAATTCACCCCTCCACTTT
TRBV10-3,NA,TRBJ2-3,NA,CAIRDGDTDTQYF,TGTGCCATCAGGGACGGGGACACAGATACGCAGTATTTT
TRBV2,TRBD1,TRBJ1-1,NA,CASRRGQGELNTEAFF,TGTGCCAGCAGGAGGGGACAGGGAGAGTTGAACACTGAAGCTTTCTTT
TRBV2,NA,TRBJ2-1,NA,CASSEATTDSEQFF,TGTGCCAGCAGTGAAGCGACGACGGACAGTGAGCAGTTCTTC
TRBV10-3,NA,TRBJ1-4,NA,CAISTDINEKLFF,TGTGCCATCAGTACCGACATTAATGAAAAACTGTTTTTT
TRBV5-8,NA,TRBJ1-2,NA,CASSLRTAGNYGYTF,TGTGCCAGCAGCTTGAGGACCGCAGGGAACTATGGCTACACCTTC
TRBV5-4,TRBD2,TRBJ2-3,NA,CASSRGGLATTDTQYF,TGTGCCAGCAGCCGCGGGGGTCTAGCAACCACAGATACGCAGTATTTT
TRBV5-6,NA,TRBJ1-5,NA,CASSRRVRQGQPQHF,TGTGCCAGCAGCCGCAGGGTGAGGCAGGGTCAGCCCCAGCATTTT
TRBV24-1,NA,TRBJ2-1,NA,CATSAGLNEQFF,TGTGCCACCAGTGCAGGGCTCAATGAGCAGTTCTTC
TRBV7-9,NA,TRBJ2-1,NA,CASSLRTGIGEQFF,TGTGCCAGCAGCTTGCGAACCGGGATCGGCGAGCAGTTCTTC
TRBV27,NA,TRBJ1-5,NA,CASSLGRNQPQHF,TGTGCCAGCAGTTTAGGGCGTAATCAGCCCCAGCATTTT
TRBV24-1,NA,TRBJ2-5,NA,CATRRHPQETQYF,TGTGCCACCAGGCGGCACCCTCAAGAGACCCAGTACTTC
TRBV2,TRBD1,TRBJ1-1,NA,CASRLLQGATREAFF,TGTGCCAGCAGATTATTACAGGGGGCTACTCGTGAAGCTTTCTTT
TRBV30,TRBD1,TRBJ1-5,NA,CAWTLDREFQPQHF,TGTGCCTGGACCCTGGACAGGGAATTTCAGCCCCAGCATTTT
TRBV24-1,NA,TRBJ2-2,NA,CATSDFGLPTGELFF,TGTGCCACCAGTGATTTTGGCCTCCCCACCGGGGAGCTGTTTTTT
TRBV24-1,NA,TRBJ2-1,NA,CATKSGENEQFF,TGTGCCACAAAATCAGGGGAAAATGAGCAGTTCTTC
TRBV7-9,TRBD1,TRBJ2-7,few,CASSLPGQSYEQYF,TGTGCCAGCAGCTTACCGGGACAGAGCTACGAGCAGTACTTC
TRBV25-1,NA,TRBJ1-3,few,CASSAQGLRGNTIYF,TGTGCCAGCAGTGCGCAGGGTCTCAGAGGAAACACCATATATTTT
TRBV5-1,TRBD1,TRBJ2-2,NA,CASSLFGQDGGELFF,TGCGCCAGCAGCTTATTTGGACAGGACGGCGGGGAGCTGTTTTTT
TRBV5-1,NA,TRBJ2-3,NA,CASMPQATDTQYF,TGCGCCAGCATGCCCCAGGCCACAGATACGCAGTATTTT
TRBV3-1/TRBV3-2,NA,TRBJ1-5,NA,CASSQRTADSNQPQHF,TGTGCCAGCAGCCAAAGGACAGCTGATAGCAATCAGCCCCAGCATTTT
TRBV13,TRBD2,TRBJ2-3,NA,CASSGRLAGGLAQYF,TGTGCCAGCAGCGGACGACTAGCGGGGGGGCTCGCGCAGTATTTT
TRBV5-6,NA,TRBJ1-2,NA,CASTDDSIYGYTF,TGTGCCAGCACCGACGACAGCATCTATGGCTACACCTTC
TRBV30,NA,TRBJ1-5,NA,CAWSVGRGGNQPQHF,TGTGCCTGGAGTGTAGGGAGGGGAGGCAATCAGCCCCAGCATTTT
TRBV6-5,NA,TRBJ2-2,NA,CASSYLRFGELFF,NA
TRBV2,NA,TRBJ2-4,once,CASSDRRLAKNIQYF,TGTGCCAGCAGTGACCGTAGACTAGCCAAAAACATTCAGTACTTC
TRBV24-1,NA,TRBJ2-2,once,CATSDLTHGAGELFF,TGTGCCACCAGTGACCTCACGCACGGGGCCGGGGAGCTGTTTTTT
TRBV7-8,NA,TRBJ2-7,NA,CASSPRAPGSYEQYF,TGTGCCAGCAGCCCTAGGGCCCCGGGGTCCTACGAGCAGTACTTC
TRBV15,TRBD2,TRBJ2-7,NA,CATSSRGGNYEQYF,TGTGCCACCAGCAGTCGGGGGGGGAACTACGAGCAGTACTTC
TRBV5-1,TRBD2,TRBJ2-1,few,CASSWGLEGNEQFF,TGCGCCAGCAGCTGGGGACTAGAGGGCAATGAGCAGTTCTTC
TRBV6-5,TRBD1,TRBJ1-2,NA,CASSLRGADGYTF,TGTGCCAGCAGTCTCAGGGGGGCGGATGGCTACACCTTC
TRBV30,NA,TRBJ1-5,NA,CAWSRGNQPQHF,TGTGCCTGGAGTCGCGGCAATCAGCCCCAGCATTTT
TRBV13,NA,TRBJ1-2,NA,CASSSGRAGGYTF,TGTGCCAGCAGCTCCGGCAGGGCGGGGGGCTACACCTTC
TRBV5-8,TRBD1,TRBJ1-1,NA,CASSSPGTAKGTEAFF,TGTGCCAGCAGCAGTCCCGGGACAGCTAAGGGCACTGAAGCTTTCTTT
TRBV6-1,NA,TRBJ1-3,NA,CASSEQLFGSGNTIYF,TGTGCCAGCAGTGAACAACTTTTTGGCTCTGGAAACACCATATATTTT
TRBV3-1/TRBV3-2,NA,TRBJ2-3,NA,CASSLRGGTTDTQYF,TGTGCCAGCAGCCTTAGGGGGGGGACCACAGATACGCAGTATTTT
TRBV5-1,TRBD1,TRBJ2-1,once,CASSWGTGRNEQFF,TGCGCCAGCAGCTGGGGGACAGGGAGGAATGAGCAGTTCTTC
TRBV27,TRBD1,TRBJ2-5,NA,CASSPTGGSQETQYF,TGTGCCAGCAGTCCGACAGGGGGCTCCCAAGAGACCCAGTACTTC
TRBV25-1,NA,TRBJ2-3,NA,CASSEPRQGGSTDAQYF,TGTGCCAGCAGTGAACCCCGCCAGGGTGGGTCCACAGATGCGCAGTATTTT
TRBV30,NA,TRBJ1-5,NA,CAWSAGRNQPQHF,TGTGCCTGGTCCGCAGGGCGCAATCAGCCCCAGCATTTT
TRBV6-5,NA,TRBJ1-1,NA,CASQGQNTEAFF,TGTGCCAGTCAGGGGCAGAACACTGAAGCTTTCTTT
TRBV2,TRBD2,TRBJ2-1,NA,CASSELAGHNEQFF,TGTGCCAGCAGTGAACTAGCGGGCCACAATGAGCAGTTCTTC
TRBV29-1,NA,TRBJ2-3,once,CSARTLSSTDTQYF,TGCAGCGCCCGGACATTAAGCTCCACAGATACGCAGTATTTT
TRBV19,TRBD1,TRBJ1-2,NA,CASSTRDRLNYGYTF,TGTGCCAGTAGTACCCGGGACAGGTTGAACTATGGCTACACCTTC
TRBV5-4,NA,TRBJ2-1,NA,CASSLDRGAPRGEQFF,TGTGCCAGCAGCTTGGATCGGGGGGCCCCCCGTGGGGAGCAGTTCTTC